One sample yielded the 8 T cell receptor beta chains listed below, sequenced in a study of cytomegalovirus exposure and HLA in healthy donors. It was with 60 Vbeta and 13 Jbeta primers that the PCR ran. Sequencing used immunoSEQ multiplex PCR; TCRdb keeps in-frame clones, though not all of them. The sample holds under 200,000 clones, roughly 12% seen once. The sample was PBMCs. These receptors all come from a man aged 45-60 years in good health and CMV-seropositive.

The genes are TRBV19 and TRBJ1-2; D not resolved. The V gene lost 2 bases and the J gene lost 8 bases, with 12 bases spanning the gap. CDR1 LNHDA and CDR2 SQIVND come from the germline V gene (reference sequence). This CDR3 is 13 amino acids long. CDR3 residues: CASSIPVPGGYTF. The DNA for the CDR3 is TGTGCCAGTAGTATACCGGTTCCGGGGGGCTACACCTTC.

Only a few counts were recorded for this clone. The genes are TRBV5-1 and TRBJ1-2, with 7 nucleotides matching TRBD1. The CDR3 consists of 16 residues. V dropped 0 bases and J dropped 4; count of bases not matched to a gene: 9. The germline V gene has CDR1 SGHRS and CDR2 YFSETQ. The CDR3 DNA follows: TGCGCCAGCAGCTTGGCAGGGGACAGCAAGATCTATGGCTACACCTTC. Protein product: CASSLAGDSKIYGYTF.

The chain couples TRBV5-1 to TRBJ2-7; D gene ambiguous. This CDR3 comprises 13 residues. Germline V gives CDR1 SGHRS, CDR2 YFSETQ. V shed 4 bases and J shed 1 base, with 9 bases lying between them. In nucleotides, the CDR3 is TGCGCCAGCAGCGCGCAGGCTTCCTACGAGCAGTACTTC. It translates to CASSAQASYEQYF.

V usage is TRBV7-7 and J usage is TRBJ2-5; maybe TRBD1 (5 bases). This CDR3 has 17 amino acids. From germline, CDR1 is SSHAT and CDR2 FNYEAQ (reference sequence). The germline V and J ends were trimmed by 2 bases and 2 bases, with 18 bases remaining between them. The CDR3 region has the DNA TGTGCCAGCAGCTTATCCGTAGGGGCCTTTTCTCAAGAGACCCAGTACTTC. This gives the protein CASSLSVGAFSQETQYF.

This clone has more than one count but fewer than ten. The chain combines TRBV4-2 with TRBJ1-2, with TRBD1 matching over 8 bases. Germline trimming cut 1 base from V and 3 bases from J; bases unmatched to any gene: 7. Per germline, CDR1 LGHNA and CDR2 YNFKEQ. CDR3 size: 16 residues. CDR3: CASSQGRTGTDYGYTF. DNA of the CDR3: TGTGCCAGCAGCCAAGGACGGACAGGGACAGACTATGGCTACACCTTC.

This clone has just a few counts. In DNA, the CDR3 is TGCGCCAGCAGCCCGTATCTAGGACAGACTAATGAAAAACTGTTTTTT. It specifies CASSPYLGQTNEKLFF. The V and J genes are TRBV5-1 and TRBJ1-4; a possible D gene is TRBD1 (6 bases). The CDR3 length is 16 residues. The V gene's germline CDR1 is SGHRS and CDR2 YFSETQ. V shed 4 bases and J shed 2 bases, with 15 bases lying between them.

The table lists this clone with a few counts. The rearrangement joins TRBV28 to TRBJ1-1, with D maybe TRBD1 (5 bases). Germline V gene lookup returns CDR1 MDHEN and CDR2 SYDVKM. The CDR3 is made up of 16 amino acids. The ends were cut back, 5 bases at V and 5 bases at J, with 21 bases in the middle. In DNA form, the CDR3 reads TGTGCCAGCAGTCCGCCAGGGTCCCAGAGAGGAACTGAAGCTTTCTTT. As protein: CASSPPGSQRGTEAFF.

This clone was counted only a few times. The chain is built from TRBV4-3 and TRBJ1-2; TRBD1 matches 7 bases. Germline CDR1 reads LGHNA; CDR2 reads YSLEER. The CDR3 runs to 17 residues. The trim removed 0 bases at V and 8 bases at J, leaving 15 bases unmatched. The CDR3 is CASSQDPGQPPSRGYTF. DNA for the CDR3: TGCGCCAGCAGCCAAGATCCGGGACAGCCTCCCTCTCGGGGCTACACCTTC.